A single sample gave rise to the 9 T cell receptor beta chains below, sequenced in a study of Ad26.COV2.S vaccination and SARS-CoV-2 variants. The treatment denotes: about 20 received Ad26.COV2.S at low or high dose, single or two shots; about 5 received placebo; per-sample allocation not given. Repertoires come from day 63 after the first vaccine or placebo injection. This table comes from immunoSEQ multiplex PCR, and its TCRdb copy is limited to in-frame clones, with some not included. The profile shows fewer than 500,000 clones, about nine tenths of them singletons. The input for sequencing was peripheral blood, taken in a trial of Ad26.COV2.S vaccine versus placebo. The receptors originated from a person aged 18-60 years who received the Ad26.COV2.S COVID-19 vaccine or a placebo.

The V call is TRBV3-1 (or the pseudogene TRBV3-2), the J call TRBJ2-3; TRBD1 aligns across 10 bases. CDR1 and CDR2 from the germline V gene are LGHDT and YNNKEL (reference sequence). This CDR3 is built from 16 residues. Trimming removed 4 bases from V and 5 bases from J; junction bases left unmatched: 9. For the CDR3, the DNA is TGTGCCAGCAGCCGCCCGGGACAGGGGCAAGGAGATACGCAGTATTTT. Protein sequence: CASSRPGQGQGDTQYF.

This sequence joins TRBV7-8 and TRBJ2-3; perhaps TRBD1 as D (6 bases). Between the trimmed V and J ends, which lost 5 bases and 0 bases, there was a span of 15 bases. The germline V gene encodes CDR1 SGHVS and CDR2 FQNEAQ. The CDR3 extends over 16 amino acids. The CDR3 bases are TGTGCCAGCAGCCGAACCGGGACACGAAGCACAGATACGCAGTATTTT. Amino acids: CASSRTGTRSTDTQYF.

The rearrangement links TRBV5-1 to TRBJ1-1; 8 bases fit TRBD1. Germline-derived CDR1 and CDR2 are SGHRS and YFSETQ. With 2 bases clipped from V and 5 bases from J, the junction kept 5 bases outside the gene matches. The CDR3 is made up of 14 amino acids. CDR3 amino acids: CASSLGQGWTEAFF. The CDR3, as DNA: TGCGCCAGCAGCTTAGGACAGGGATGGACTGAAGCTTTCTTT.

The chain recombines TRBV10-3 with TRBJ2-3, with 11 bases matching TRBD1. CDR1 is ENHRY, CDR2 SYGVKD, per germline. CDR3 length equals 18 residues. Trimming took 10 bases from V and 4 from J; bases not matched to a gene: 19. The CDR3 loop reads CATKDRGQGGRAADTQYF. As DNA, the CDR3 is TGTGCCACCAAGGACAGGGGGCAAGGAGGGAGGGCCGCAGATACGCAGTATTTT.

The chain carries TRBV24-1 and TRBJ2-3; no definite D call. CDR3 length: 12 residues. Between the trimmed V and J ends, which lost 4 bases and 5 bases, there was a span of 6 bases. Germline V lookup: CDR1 KGHDR, CDR2 SFDVKD. CDR3 in amino acids: CATSDPIDTQYF. Written as DNA, the CDR3 is TGTGCCACCAGTGACCCTATAGATACGCAGTATTTT.

V gene TRBV6-4 combines with J gene TRBJ1-2, with TRBD1 matching 8 bases. Germline CDR1 and CDR2: MRHNA and SNTAGT. The CDR3 spans 14 residues. The V gene end was trimmed by 0 bases and the J gene end by 7 bases; junction bases not matched to a gene: 4. Written as DNA, the CDR3 is TGTGCCAGCAGTGACTCTCAGGGGGCGAGTGGCTACACCTTC. It encodes CASSDSQGASGYTF.

This clone was detected only once. The chain links TRBV11-2 to TRBJ1-2; TRBD1 is a possible D gene (5 bases). Germline lookup yields CDR1 SGHAT and CDR2 FQNNGV. V was trimmed by 2 bases and J by 8 bases, leaving 9 bases between them. This CDR3 is built from 12 residues. CDR3 sequence (DNA): TGTGCCAGCAGCTTACAGGGACGGGGCTACACCTTC. Encoded protein: CASSLQGRGYTF.

The chain joins TRBV11-2 to TRBJ2-7; no clear D gene. V was cut by 1 base and J by 6 bases, with 7 bases left in between. The CDR3 is 12 residues long. Germline V gene sequence: CDR1 SGHAT, CDR2 FQNNGV. The CDR3 here is CASSLGAAEQYF. The CDR3 DNA is TGTGCCAGCAGCTTAGGGGCAGCCGAGCAGTACTTC.

V gene TRBV28 combines with J gene TRBJ2-1, with 11 nucleotides matching TRBD2. V lost 4 bases and J lost 4; bases outside the gene matches: 15. CDR3 size: 19 residues. Germline CDR1 MDHEN, CDR2 SYDVKM. The CDR3 region is CASSSPTSGTSYRYNEQFF. In DNA form, the CDR3 reads TGTGCCAGCAGTTCCCCGACTAGCGGGACCTCCTACAGGTACAATGAGCAGTTCTTC.